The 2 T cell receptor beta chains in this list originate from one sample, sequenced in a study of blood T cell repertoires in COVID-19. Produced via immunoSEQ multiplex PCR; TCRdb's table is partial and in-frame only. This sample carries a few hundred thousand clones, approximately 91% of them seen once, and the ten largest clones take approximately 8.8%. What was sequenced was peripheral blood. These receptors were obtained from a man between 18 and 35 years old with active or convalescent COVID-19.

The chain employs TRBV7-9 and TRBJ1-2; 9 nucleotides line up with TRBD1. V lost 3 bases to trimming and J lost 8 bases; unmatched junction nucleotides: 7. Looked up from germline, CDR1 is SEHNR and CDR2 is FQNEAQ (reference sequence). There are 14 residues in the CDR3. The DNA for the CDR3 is TGTGCCAGCAGCTTTCGGGACAGGGCAGGAGGCTACACCTTC. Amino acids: CASSFRDRAGGYTF.

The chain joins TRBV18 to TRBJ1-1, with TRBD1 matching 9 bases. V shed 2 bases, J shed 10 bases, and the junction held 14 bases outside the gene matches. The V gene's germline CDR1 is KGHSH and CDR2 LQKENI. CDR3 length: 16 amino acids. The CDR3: CASSPDPGQGGRRAFF. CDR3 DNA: TGTGCCAGCTCACCAGACCCGGGACAGGGCGGCCGACGAGCTTTCTTT.